One TCR beta chain is described in this entry. No antigen is known for it. The data belong to a study of cytomegalovirus exposure and HLA in healthy donors. Study-level findings and limits: The study put 150 or so TCR beta chains on its list as cytomegalovirus-associated. In an earlier analysis, most TCR beta V segments were productive about 90% or about 30% of the time.

This CDR3 has 15 amino acids. The germline V and J ends were trimmed by 0 bases and 5 bases, with 13 bases remaining between them. CDR1 is SGHRS, CDR2 YFSETQ, per germline. Primers: 60 Vbeta forward and 13 Jbeta reverse. Assay used: immunoSEQ multiplex PCR; TCRdb lists only in-frame clones, some missing. The data show fewer than 200,000 clones, 72% seen once. The TCR was taken from a human donor in good health. The chain has TRBV5-1 and TRBJ2-3; D might be TRBD1 (6 bases). Sequenced sample: PBMCs. The CDR3, as DNA: TGCGCCAGCAGCTTGGCTAGGACAGACTTAGATACGCAGTATTTT. It yields the protein CASSLARTDLDTQYF.